This entry features one T cell receptor (beta chain) sequence. The antigen remains unidentified. A second PCR of about 7 to 12 cycles used a sample-barcoded 5' primer and a J-beta primer mix. All samples gave at least 2.5 million CDR3-containing paired-end reads. TCRdb re-analysed the 5' RACE reads in MiXCR, keeping a single row per CDR3 protein. The sample consists of more than 1 million distinct CDR3 sequences, around 45% of them appearing once. These data are taken from a study of blood T cells in healthy people across ages. Overall study results and limits: The study could not conclusively compare naive and antigen-experienced cells, given its unsorted PBMCs. The study found more naive CD4+ cells and higher diversity in long-lived than aged donors. It was found that TCR beta diversity correlated strongly with the percentage of naive T cells.

Trimming took 1 base from V and 4 from J; bases not matched to a gene: 9. The CDR3 loop spans 16 amino acids. Germline assignment: CDR1 LGHNA and CDR2 YNFKEQ. Sequenced material: blood. The gene calls are TRBV4-2 and TRBJ2-5; 7 bases match TRBD2. This receptor was obtained from a woman aged 55-70 years in good health. CDR3 sequence: CASSQVLREYPETQYF. CDR3 DNA: TGTGCCAGCAGCCAAGTTTTGCGGGAGTACCCAGAGACCCAGTACTTC.